Following are 24 T cell receptor beta chains from one sample sequenced in a study of read filtering for tumor transcriptome and immune sequencing (TCRdb year 2020). Instrument used: Illumina HiSeq 4000. The Immunoverse kit was used to build TCR libraries from roughly 370 ng RNA, with molecular barcoded adaptors covering alpha/delta and beta/gamma chains. TCRdb passed the public sequencing reads through fastp at Q25 and MiXCR, retaining productive beta sequences. Merged by CDR3 protein, the rows form single entries marked with the most common genes and DNA. The sample yields more than 100,000 distinct CDR3 sequences; about 12% were counted once. Around 8.2% of the sample is taken by the ten largest. The sequenced sample consisted of a population of CD138-negative cells sorted from bone marrow. The label giving this sample's cell subset or site can be read as: bone marrow mononuclear cells depleted of CD138+ plasma/myeloma cells by negative magnetic selection. All receptors derive from a donor aged 40 or over with multiple myeloma.

This clonotype was observed at least ten times. V usage is TRBV12-3 or TRBV12-4 and J usage is TRBJ2-2; TRBD1 matches 9 bases. V lost 3 bases and J lost 7; bases outside the gene matches: 3. The CDR3 has 14 residues. CDR3: CASSFTGGDGELFF. CDR3 in DNA: TGTGCCAGCAGTTTTACAGGGGGCGACGGGGAGCTGTTTTTT.

Notes on this clonotype: Compared with germline, one end of the junction differs, possibly owing to a read error. The chain recombines TRBV2 with TRBJ1-3; D uncertain. The CDR3 runs to 14 residues. The V gene's germline CDR1 is SNHLY and CDR2 FYNNEI. CDR3: CASSSTGSGYTIYF. The CDR3 DNA reads TGTGCCAGCAGTTCGACGGGCTCTGGATACACCATATATTTT.

This clonotype was detected ten times or more. The chain recombines TRBV4-1 with TRBJ2-3; 7 nucleotides agree with TRBD2. Germline values: CDR1 MGHRA, CDR2 YSYEKL. The CDR3 is 16 amino acids. The trim removed 4 bases at V and 0 bases at J, leaving 7 bases unmatched. CDR3 nucleotides: TGCGCCAGCAGCCCCCTGGGGGGGGTGAGCACAGATACGCAGTATTTT. This gives the protein CASSPLGGVSTDTQYF.

This clonotype was recorded at least ten times. The V gene is TRBV27, the J gene TRBJ2-1; a possible D gene is TRBD2 (6 bases). CDR3 length: 14 residues. Trimming stripped 6 bases from V and 9 bases from J, with 18 bases between. Germline V CDR1 and CDR2: MNHEY, SMNVEV (reference sequence). The CDR3 nucleotides are TGTGCCAGCAGGCTGGTGATCGGGAGTGGTGAGCAGTTCTTC. Translated: CASRLVIGSGEQFF.

This clonotype was counted between two and nine times. V and J are TRBV5-5 and TRBJ1-3, with D maybe TRBD1 (5 bases). The CDR3 is 16 amino acids. Trimming removed 3 bases from V and 3 bases from J, with 16 bases in between. The germline CDR1 and CDR2 sequences are SGHKS and YYEKEE (reference sequence). The CDR3, as DNA: TGTGCCAGCAGCTCCCTAATTGGGGGGAGTGGAAACACCATATATTTT. This gives the protein CASSSLIGGSGNTIYF.

With regard to this clonotype: The germline gene is not matched at one end of the junction; a read error may be the cause. The genes are TRBV18 and TRBJ2-7, with D tentatively TRBD1 or TRBD2 (6 bases each). Germline V gene sequence: CDR1 KGHSH, CDR2 LQKENI. The CDR3 loop spans 15 amino acids. CDR3 residues: CASPPQGGSDYEQYF. CDR3 bases: TGTGCCAGCCCACCGCAAGGGGGGTCGGACTACGAGCAGTACTTC.

The sample holds many counts of this clonotype. V and J are TRBV18 and TRBJ2-1, with TRBD2 identical over 13 bases. The germline CDR1 and CDR2 sequences are KGHSH and LQKENI. With 1 base clipped from V and 6 bases from J, the junction kept 6 bases outside the gene matches. This CDR3 region has 17 residues. The CDR3 sequence is CASSPQLTSGRGNEQFF. CDR3 DNA sequence: TGTGCCAGCTCACCACAACTTACTAGCGGGAGGGGCAATGAGCAGTTCTTC.

This clonotype was seen many times. The chain couples TRBV12-5 to TRBJ1-2; 7 bases match TRBD1. From germline, CDR1 is LGHNT and CDR2 FRNRAP. The CDR3 totals 15 residues. V trimming: 3 bases; J trimming: 6 bases; junction bases outside the gene matches: 10. The CDR3 DNA sequence: TGTGCTAGTGGTTTCTTTCCCGACAGGGAGGATGGCTACACCTTC. Residues: CASGFFPDREDGYTF.

On this clonotype: With only one base between it and a far larger clone, this is likely a read error. The CDR3 sequence: CASSLGPARRRHYEQYF. CDR3 nucleotide sequence: TGTGCCAGCAGTTTAGGCCCCGCCCGCAGGAGGCACTACGAGCAGTACTTC. The V call is TRBV12-3 or TRBV12-4, the J call TRBJ2-7; weak D call: TRBD2 (5 bases). The CDR3 has 17 residues. V was cut by 1 base and J by 3 bases, with 19 bases left in between.

About this clonotype: A read error may be the cause here, since a much bigger clone is one base away. This chain joins TRBV20-1 and TRBJ2-7; 15 positions agree with TRBD2. Germline-derived CDR1 and CDR2 are DFQATT and SNEGSKA (reference sequence). The CDR3 runs to 15 residues. CDR3 sequence reads: CSARGTSGRDYEQCF. The CDR3 DNA reads as TGCAGTGCTAGAGGGACTAGCGGGAGGGATTACGAGCAGTGCTTC.

Points on this clonotype: One base separates it from a far larger clone, so it is likely a read error. The chain is built from TRBV6-6 and TRBJ2-1; TRBD2 agrees at 8 bases. From germline, CDR1 is MNHNY and CDR2 SVGAGI (reference sequence). The length of the CDR3 is 13 residues. The CDR3 DNA is TGTGCCAGCAGCTTAGTTAGCGGGAATGGGCAGTTCTTC. Translated: CASSLVSGNGQFF.

This clonotype was picked up many times. The chain combines TRBV2 with TRBJ1-2; no clear D gene. Germline V gene sequence: CDR1 SNHLY, CDR2 FYNNEI. V was trimmed by 6 bases and J by 7 bases, leaving 18 bases between them. This CDR3 is built from 14 residues. The CDR3 DNA sequence: TGTGCCAGCAGGGCAGACAAGGGCCTGGCTGGCTACACCTTC. Amino acids: CASRADKGLAGYTF.

As concerns this clonotype: A single base separates this from a much larger clone, so it may be a read error. Lacking the conserved final phenylalanine or tryptophan, this CDR3 likely reflects a read error. The gene calls are TRBV20-1 and TRBJ2-3; 10 nucleotides match TRBD2. The V gene end was trimmed by 0 bases and the J gene end by 6 bases; junction bases not matched to a gene: 9. The CDR3 extends over 16 amino acids. Germline lookup yields CDR1 DFQATT and CDR2 SNEGSKA (reference sequence). As DNA, the CDR3 is TGCAGTGCTAGAGACCCTCTAGCGGGAGTGTGGGATACGCAGTATTCT. Its translation: CSARDPLAGVWDTQYS.

This clonotype was seen repeatedly, ten times or more. The chain recombines TRBV5-6 with TRBJ1-1; 11 positions match TRBD1. The CDR3 sequence is 16 residues long. With 4 bases clipped from V and 1 base from J, the junction kept 6 bases outside the gene matches. CDR1 is SGHDT, CDR2 YYEEEE, per germline. DNA for the CDR3: TGTGCCAGCAGCCTAGGGACAGGGGGACGGAACACTGAAGCTTTCTTT. Protein sequence: CASSLGTGGRNTEAFF.

This clonotype was recorded many times. The rearrangement joins TRBV19 to TRBJ2-1; TRBD1 is a possible D gene (6 bases). The CDR3 loop spans 14 amino acids. The germline V and J ends were trimmed by 3 bases and 7 bases, with 13 bases remaining between them. Germline-derived CDR1 and CDR2 are LNHDA and SQIVND (reference sequence). In DNA, the CDR3 is TGTGCCAGTAGTATGGGGACACTGGGGAATGAGCAGTTCTTC. Amino acid sequence: CASSMGTLGNEQFF.

This clonotype was observed many times. V gene TRBV20-1 combines with J gene TRBJ2-3, with a weak D call TRBD2 (7 bases). The CDR3 is made up of 15 amino acids. The germline V gene has CDR1 DFQATT and CDR2 SNEGSKA (reference sequence). The V end lost 5 bases, the J end lost 3 bases, and 18 bases lay between the germline ends. DNA of the CDR3: TGCAGTGCTGTAACTAGGGGGAGGGCAACAGATACGCAGTATTTT. Encoded protein: CSAVTRGRATDTQYF.

This clonotype was counted ten times or more. The chain combines TRBV29-1 with TRBJ2-7, with D possibly being TRBD2 (5 bases). Germline V gives CDR1 SQVTM, CDR2 ANQGSEA. Trimming removed 0 bases from V and 7 bases from J, with 10 bases in between. The CDR3 runs to 12 residues. The CDR3, as DNA: TGCAGCGTTGAAGAGCGGGTGGGGGAGCAGTACTTC. Translation gives CSVEERVGEQYF.

This clonotype was counted many times. The J gene is TRBJ1-5, the V gene TRBV30; D remains ambiguous. The V gene lost 2 bases and the J gene lost 4 bases, with 21 bases spanning the gap. This CDR3 has 17 amino acids. Germline V gives CDR1 GTSNPN, CDR2 SVGIG (reference sequence). DNA for the CDR3: TGTGCCTGGAGTATCCGCCGCCCGACCAAAGTAAATCAGCCCCAGCATTTT. The encoded protein is CAWSIRRPTKVNQPQHF.

This clonotype was found a few times. This chain uses TRBV7-9 with TRBJ1-5; the D is unclear. In germline, CDR1 is SEHNR, CDR2 FQNEAQ (reference sequence). Trimming cost V 8 bases and J 0 bases, with 17 bases left between them. This CDR3 contains 16 residues. For the CDR3, the DNA is TGTGCCAGCGGGGAGGGTTCGGGGATTAGCAATCAGCCCCAGCATTTT. Protein sequence: CASGEGSGISNQPQHF.

This clonotype was counted at least ten times. V gene TRBV7-2 combines with J gene TRBJ2-6; D gene uncertain. The CDR3 loop spans 18 amino acids. V was trimmed by 1 base and J by 0 bases, leaving 13 bases between them. Germline-derived CDR1 and CDR2 are SGHTA and FQGNSA. CDR3 coding DNA: TGTGCCAGCAGCTTAGATGCAGCTCTAAGCTCTGGGGCCAACGTCCTGACTTTC. Translation gives CASSLDAALSSGANVLTF.

The chain recombines TRBV30 with TRBJ1-3; the D gene is possibly TRBD1 (5 bases). From germline, CDR1 is GTSNPN and CDR2 SVGIG (reference sequence). V shed 2 bases and J shed 0 bases, with 11 bases lying between them. The CDR3 spans 15 residues. The CDR3 here is CAWSNDRPSGNTIYF. The CDR3 DNA follows: TGTGCCTGGAGTAACGACAGACCCTCTGGAAACACCATATATTTT.

In its sample, this clonotype was seen many times. The J gene is TRBJ2-1, the V gene TRBV5-5; 7 bases match TRBD2. Losses at the gene ends were 6 bases for V and 5 bases for J; bases not matched to a gene: 14. The CDR3 runs 16 residues. Germline CDR1 reads SGHKS; CDR2 reads YYEKEE (reference sequence). In DNA form, the CDR3 reads TGTGCCAGCACTATCGGGGAGGGGCTCATAGACAATGAGCAGTTCTTC. Translated, it gives CASTIGEGLIDNEQFF.

This clonotype was seen repeatedly, ten times or more. The CDR3 loop is CASSFSGGTEAFF. In nucleotides, the CDR3 is TGTGCCAGCAGTTTCTCCGGGGGCACTGAAGCTTTCTTT. The chain employs TRBV27 and TRBJ1-1; tentatively, D is TRBD1 (5 bases). Per the germline V gene, CDR1 is MNHEY and CDR2 is SMNVEV (reference sequence). The CDR3 length is 13 residues. The V end was cut by 3 bases, the J end by 4 bases, with 9 bases between.

As regards this clonotype: This may stem from a read error, because a much larger clone lies one nucleotide away. Because it lacks the conserved phenylalanine or tryptophan at the end, this CDR3 is likely a read error. V is TRBV6-2 or TRBV6-3 and J is TRBJ1-5, with 7 bases lining up with TRBD1. Trimming took 0 bases from V and 2 from J; bases not matched to a gene: 1. Germline assignment: CDR1 MNHEY and CDR2 SVGEGT. The CDR3 contains 15 residues. As DNA, the CDR3 is TGTGCCAGCAGTTACTCTGGACAGGGCAATCAGCCCCAGCATCTT. This translates into CASSYSGQGNQPQHL.